One sample yielded the 16 T cell receptor beta chains listed below, sequenced in a study of vaccination effects on CD4 cells after COVID-19. Some clones are missing from TCRdb's copy, which holds only in-frame ones; the method was immunoSEQ multiplex PCR. This sample has 40,000 or so clones, with roughly 70% found just once. Pools of viral peptides were used by the ViraFEST assay to expand antigen-specific CD4+ T cells ahead of sequencing. Cells that had been cultured for roughly ten days were the source of isolated CD4+ T cells. Infection dated between March and December 2020, before the Alpha, Beta and Delta variants reached the United States. These receptors lack a known antigen. This sample comprised CD4+ T cells from PBMCs cultured with a peptide pool, obtained before COVID-19 vaccination. Source of these receptors: a human donor who had a prior SARS-CoV-2 infection.

This clone was seen only a few times. The CDR3 spells CSASIRTGTYEQYF. CDR3 in DNA: TGCAGTGCTAGTATTCGGACAGGTACATACGAGCAGTACTTC. The rearrangement links TRBV20-1 to TRBJ2-7; 7 nucleotides match TRBD1. Germline loops: CDR1 DFQATT, CDR2 SNEGSKA (reference sequence). The CDR3 has 14 amino acids. J gave up 4 bases and V 3 bases, and 9 bases lay outside the gene matches.

CDR3 in amino acids: CASRAQTGVYEQYF. The CDR3 DNA sequence: TGTGCCAGCAGAGCCCAGACAGGGGTTTACGAGCAGTACTTC. This chain joins TRBV5-6 and TRBJ2-7, with 8 nucleotides matching TRBD1. CDR1 is SGHDT, CDR2 YYEEEE, per germline. This CDR3 region has 14 residues. V shed 5 bases and J 4 bases; nucleotides not matched to a gene: 8.

The chain joins TRBV4-1 to TRBJ2-1; 13 nucleotides align to TRBD2. In germline, CDR1 is MGHRA, CDR2 YSYEKL. CDR3 size: 22 residues. Losses at the gene ends were 0 bases for V and 2 bases for J; bases not matched to a gene: 16. The CDR3 sequence is CASSQESLRGLAGRRTYNEQFF. The CDR3 DNA reads TGCGCCAGCAGCCAAGAATCTCTTCGGGGACTAGCGGGGAGAAGGACCTACAATGAGCAGTTCTTC.

This clone has only a few counts. The CDR3 loop is CASTGTGIFYEQYF. The CDR3 DNA follows: TGCGCCAGCACCGGGACAGGGATTTTCTACGAGCAGTACTTC. J is TRBJ2-7 and V is TRBV5-1, with 9 bases fitting TRBD1. CDR3 length: 14 amino acids. V dropped 6 bases and J dropped 3; count of bases not matched to a gene: 7. Germline-derived CDR1 and CDR2 are SGHRS and YFSETQ.

The rearrangement links TRBV27 to TRBJ1-6, with 9 positions matching TRBD1. V shed 7 bases and J 3 bases; nucleotides not matched to a gene: 7. Per germline, CDR1 MNHEY and CDR2 SMNVEV (reference sequence). The CDR3 is made up of 16 amino acids. The CDR3 nucleotides read TGTGCCAGCATGGAAACAGGGGGCTTCTATAATTCACCCCTCCACTTT. Translated: CASMETGGFYNSPLHF.

This chain connects TRBV7-2 to TRBJ2-7; TRBD1 might be the D (5 bases). This CDR3 is 16 amino acids long. Germline loops: CDR1 SGHTA, CDR2 FQGNSA. V lost 2 bases and J 3 bases, leaving 17 bases between the germline ends. CDR3 region: CASSLTRFAGYYEQYF. In DNA form, the CDR3 reads TGTGCCAGCAGCTTAACGAGGTTTGCAGGGTACTACGAGCAGTACTTC. Drawing the rest from reference TRBV7-2 and TRBJ2-7, the complete variable domain is GAGVSQSPSNKVTEKGKDVELRCDPISGHTALYWYRQSLGQGLEFLIYFQGNSAPDKSGLPSDRFSAERTGGSVSTLTIQRTQQEDSAVYLCASSLTRFAGYYEQYFGPGTRLTVT.

The rearrangement links TRBV5-5 to TRBJ2-4, with D possibly matching TRBD2 (5 bases). The CDR3 totals 18 residues. The V gene's germline CDR1 is SGHKS and CDR2 YYEKEE (reference sequence). The V and J ends lost 0 bases and 0 bases respectively, with 16 bases between them. In DNA form, the CDR3 reads TGTGCCAGCAGCTTGGCGGGGATTCTGAGTCTAGCCAAAAACATTCAGTACTTC. It translates to CASSLAGILSLAKNIQYF.

This clone was counted only a few times. The chain uses TRBV5-4 and TRBJ1-1; D ambiguous. Germline lookup yields CDR1 SGHNT and CDR2 YYREEE (reference sequence). With 2 bases removed from V and 3 bases from J, the gap between germline ends came to 5 bases. This CDR3 is 12 amino acids long. The CDR3 is CASSLTDTEAFF. The CDR3 DNA reads TGTGCCAGCAGCTTAACGGACACTGAAGCTTTCTTT.

The V call is TRBV11-1, the J call TRBJ1-2; tentative D call: TRBD1 (5 bases). The germline V gene has CDR1 SGHAT and CDR2 FQDESV (reference sequence). The CDR3 is 15 amino acids. V shed 1 base and J shed 4 bases, with 13 bases lying between them. The CDR3 nucleotides are TGTGCCAGCAGCTTAGAGCCGAGGGGAGGCTATGGCTACACCTTC. Translating gives CASSLEPRGGYGYTF.

The sample holds a few counts of this clone. The DNA for the CDR3 is TGTGCCAGCAGCCATTTGACTAGCGGCTACAATGAGCAGTTCTTC. It is translated as CASSHLTSGYNEQFF. The chain has TRBV3-1 (or the pseudogene TRBV3-2) and TRBJ2-1; 9 bases align to TRBD2. The germline V gene has CDR1 LGHDT and CDR2 YNNKEL (reference sequence). The CDR3 covers 15 residues. Trimming at V came to 3 bases and at J to 3 bases, leaving 3 bases not matched to a gene.

The rearrangement joins TRBV6-6 to TRBJ1-1; 7 bases are shared with TRBD1. The CDR3 is 14 residues long. CDR1 is MNHNY, CDR2 SVGAGI, per germline (reference sequence). The V gene end was trimmed by 4 bases and the J gene end by 6 bases; junction bases not matched to a gene: 8. CDR3 DNA: TGTGCCAGCAGTTTCGACAGGGCGCAACCTGAAGCTTTCTTT. Its protein is CASSFDRAQPEAFF.

This rearrangement joins TRBV7-2 to TRBJ1-1; a weak D match, TRBD1 (5 bases). V lost 6 bases to trimming and J lost 0 bases, with 8 bases between them. This CDR3 has 13 amino acids. Germline CDR1 SGHTA, CDR2 FQGNSA. CDR3 sequence: CASRGHMNTEAFF. The CDR3, as DNA: TGTGCCAGCAGAGGACATATGAACACTGAAGCTTTCTTT.

The table lists this clone with a few counts. J is TRBJ2-2 and V is TRBV5-8; D gene uncertain. Germline CDR1 SGHTS, CDR2 YDEGEE. V lost 8 bases to trimming and J lost 2 bases, with 13 bases between them. The CDR3 has 14 residues. CDR3 in amino acids: CARDKDTNTGELFF. DNA for the CDR3: TGTGCCAGGGATAAAGACACTAACACCGGGGAGCTGTTTTTT. The full variable domain, in which reference TRBV5-8 and TRBJ2-2 provide the parts outside the CDR3, is EAGVTQSPTHLIKTRGQQATLRCSPISGHTSVYWYQQALGLGLQFLLWYDEGEERNRGNFPPRFSGRQFPNYSSELNVNALELEDSALYLCARDKDTNTGELFFGEGSRLTVL.

This rearrangement joins TRBV11-3 to TRBJ1-2, with D unclear. Germline CDR1 is SGHNT and CDR2 is YENEEA. CDR3 size: 11 residues. Trimming pared 4 bases from V and 2 bases from J, leaving 2 bases between. The CDR3 sequence is CASSSNYGYTF. The DNA of the CDR3 is TGTGCCAGCAGCTCAAACTATGGCTACACCTTC.

The rearrangement uses TRBV19 and TRBJ1-3; possible D gene TRBD1, 6 bases. This CDR3 contains 17 residues. V was cut by 5 bases and J by 0 bases, with 17 bases left in between. Germline CDR1 is LNHDA and CDR2 is SQIVND (reference sequence). CDR3 region: CASSSRDTRLSGNTIYF. CDR3 nucleotide sequence: TGTGCCAGTAGTTCTCGGGACACCCGTCTCTCTGGAAACACCATATATTTT.

The chain uses TRBV24-1 and TRBJ2-5; D unclear. V gave up 9 bases and J gave up 5 bases, with 15 bases separating them. From germline, CDR1 is KGHDR and CDR2 SFDVKD. This CDR3 is built from 13 residues. The CDR3 sequence: CATASSPAETQYF. DNA of the CDR3: TGTGCCACCGCATCTAGTCCCGCGGAGACCCAGTACTTC.